The 9 T cell receptor beta chains below were found in one sample sequenced in a study of blood T cell repertoires in COVID-19. Assay: immunoSEQ multiplex PCR; the TCRdb copy retains only in-frame clones and omits some. In the table there are about 120,000 clones, about 84% of which are singletons. Sequencing was carried out using peripheral blood. These receptors came from a man aged 55 to 69 with acute or convalescent COVID-19.

V usage is TRBV4-1 and J usage is TRBJ2-3; 9 bases align to TRBD2. CDR1 MGHRA and CDR2 YSYEKL come from the germline V gene. Losses at the gene ends were 3 bases for V and 2 bases for J; bases not matched to a gene: 6. The CDR3 is made up of 16 amino acids. The CDR3 reads CASSHLGLADTDTQYF. CDR3 DNA: TGCGCCAGCAGCCATCTGGGACTAGCTGACACAGATACGCAGTATTTT.

About this clone itself: The sample carries other DNA sequences with the same CDR3. V gene TRBV6-4 combines with J gene TRBJ2-2, with 8 bases lining up with TRBD2. This CDR3 has 14 residues. V was pared by 6 bases and J by 2 bases, with 2 bases of the junction left unmatched. Germline V gives CDR1 MRHNA, CDR2 SNTAGT. The CDR3 DNA sequence: TGTGCCAGCAGACTAGCGGCTAACACCGGGGAGCTGTTTTTT. Encoded protein: CASRLAANTGELFF.

CDR3 region: CASSFQGSYEQYF. The CDR3 DNA follows: TGTGCCAGCAGCTTCCAGGGATCCTACGAGCAGTACTTC. The rearrangement uses TRBV5-4 and TRBJ2-7, with D maybe TRBD1 (5 bases). In germline, CDR1 is SGHNT, CDR2 YYREEE (reference sequence). Trimming took 2 bases from V and 1 from J, leaving 7 bases between them. The CDR3 length is 13 residues. The entire variable domain, with the rest obtained from reference TRBV5-4 and TRBJ2-7, is as follows: ETGVTQSPTHLIKTRGQQVTLRCSSQSGHNTVSWYQQALGQGPQFIFQYYREEENGRGNFPPRFSGLQFPNYSSELNVNALELDDSALYLCASSFQGSYEQYFGPGTRLTVT.

The table lists this clone with a count of one. The CDR3 region is CASSYNRVGGSEAFF. The CDR3 nucleotides are TGTGCCAGCAGTTACAATAGAGTTGGCGGATCTGAAGCTTTCTTT. The chain employs TRBV6-5 and TRBJ1-1; D is uncertain. Germline V gene lookup returns CDR1 MNHEY and CDR2 SVGAGI. Trimming took 2 bases from V and 6 from J, leaving 16 bases between them. The CDR3 runs 15 residues.

The CDR3 DNA follows: TGTGCCATCATGGGGGGGGAGGGTCAGCCCCAGCATTTT. It yields the protein CAIMGGEGQPQHF. The V gene is TRBV10-3, the J gene TRBJ1-5; the D gene is possibly TRBD1 (5 bases). V shed 7 bases and J shed 6 bases, with 13 bases lying between them. Germline V gives CDR1 ENHRY, CDR2 SYGVKD. The CDR3 has 13 residues.

The CDR3 spells CASSYWQGETQYF. CDR3 sequence (DNA): TGTGCCAGCAGTTACTGGCAGGGAGAGACCCAGTACTTC. The rearrangement joins TRBV6-6 to TRBJ2-5, with a weak D call TRBD1 (5 bases). The length of the CDR3 is 13 residues. Germline values: CDR1 MNHNY, CDR2 SVGAGI (reference sequence). V was cut by 1 base and J by 4 bases, with 7 bases left in between.

This clone was observed once. The chain links TRBV6-5 to TRBJ2-7; 8 bases align to TRBD2. The V gene end was trimmed by 5 bases and the J gene end by 2 bases; junction bases not matched to a gene: 8. The CDR3 runs 15 residues. Germline V gene data show CDR1 as MNHEY and CDR2 as SVGAGI. CDR3 in DNA: TGTGCCAGCAGTCCCGTAAGCGGGAGCCCCTACGAGCAGTACTTC. It encodes CASSPVSGSPYEQYF.

The chain has TRBV3-1 (or the pseudogene TRBV3-2) and TRBJ2-3; 8 positions match TRBD1. V gave up 1 base and J gave up 5 bases; unmatched junction bases: 2. This CDR3 comprises 14 residues. The germline gives CDR1 LGHDT, CDR2 YNNKEL (reference sequence). This CDR3 reads CASSQGTGRDTQYF. DNA for the CDR3: TGTGCCAGCAGCCAAGGGACAGGGCGAGATACGCAGTATTTT.

The chain is built from TRBV9 and TRBJ2-3; TRBD2 might be the D (7 bases). The V and J ends lost 4 bases and 2 bases respectively, with 17 bases between them. The CDR3 loop spans 16 amino acids. Germline CDR1 and CDR2: SGDLS and YYNGEE. The CDR3 sequence is CASSSSGGHPTDTQYF. CDR3 bases: TGTGCCAGCAGCTCCTCGGGGGGACATCCCACAGATACGCAGTATTTT.